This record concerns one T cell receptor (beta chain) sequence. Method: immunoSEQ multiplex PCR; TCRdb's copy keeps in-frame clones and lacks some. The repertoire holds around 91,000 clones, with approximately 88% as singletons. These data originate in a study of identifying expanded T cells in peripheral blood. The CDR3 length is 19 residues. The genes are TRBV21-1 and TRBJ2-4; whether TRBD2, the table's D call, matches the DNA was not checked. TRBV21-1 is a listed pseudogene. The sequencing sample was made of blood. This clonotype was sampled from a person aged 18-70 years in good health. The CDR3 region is CASSPYGERGNNAKNIQYF. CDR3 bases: TGTGCCAGCAGCCCCTATGGGGAGCGGGGGAATAACGCCAAAAACATTCAGTACTTC.